Listed below are T cell receptor beta chains from one sample, sequenced in a study of CXCR3-negative and CXCR3-positive naive CD8 T cells. Reanalyzing the 5' RACE reads, TCRdb keeps one entry per CDR3 protein, without DNA. This table lists 45,000 to 60,000 distinct CDR3 sequences. Source material: memory CD8+ T cells from blood. The receptor set was obtained from a human donor in good health. Some clones in this sample may be carry-over from other donors' samples. The CDR3 runs from the conserved cysteine through the conserved F or W. The order of the fields is clone size, J gene, V gene, CDR3 protein. Size is omitted from some rows. Given values are once, few, many or a class for expanded clones.

clone_size: -
j_call: TRBJ2-3
v_call: TRBV27
cdr3_aa: CASSYLAGTDTDTQYF

clone_size: -
j_call: TRBJ2-1
v_call: TRBV7-9
cdr3_aa: CASTSPGPRNNEQFF

clone_size: -
j_call: TRBJ2-7
v_call: TRBV20-1
cdr3_aa: CSARVERGPYEQYF

clone_size: -
j_call: TRBJ1-5
v_call: TRBV7-9
cdr3_aa: CASSLGRADVPSNQPQHF

clone_size: large
j_call: TRBJ2-4
v_call: TRBV7-3
cdr3_aa: CASSTPRTLAKNIQYF

clone_size: medium-sized
j_call: TRBJ2-7
v_call: TRBV5-1
cdr3_aa: CASSLDATAEQYF

clone_size: -
j_call: TRBJ2-5
v_call: TRBV20-1
cdr3_aa: CSAREELAGLRETQYF

clone_size: -
j_call: TRBJ2-5
v_call: TRBV29-1
cdr3_aa: CSVDSGSGETQYF

clone_size: -
j_call: TRBJ2-3
v_call: TRBV15
cdr3_aa: CATSSPATSLPDTQYF

clone_size: -
j_call: TRBJ2-7
v_call: TRBV5-1
cdr3_aa: CATRQATSYEQCF

clone_size: -
j_call: TRBJ2-3
v_call: TRBV29-1
cdr3_aa: CSVTLSTDTQYF

clone_size: -
j_call: TRBJ2-1
v_call: TRBV20-1
cdr3_aa: CSARASSGGIYNEQFF

clone_size: -
j_call: TRBJ1-1
v_call: TRBV5-8
cdr3_aa: CASGTRQTSDSATMNTEAFF

clone_size: -
j_call: TRBJ2-1
v_call: TRBV5-1
cdr3_aa: CASSLGAVSSYNEQFF

clone_size: -
j_call: TRBJ2-7
v_call: TRBV15
cdr3_aa: CATSRDREPNEQYF

clone_size: -
j_call: TRBJ2-1
v_call: TRBV29-1
cdr3_aa: CSVEKEPRDEQFF

clone_size: -
j_call: TRBJ2-2
v_call: TRBV7-9
cdr3_aa: CASSLAATEGELFF

clone_size: -
j_call: TRBJ2-2
v_call: TRBV11-2
cdr3_aa: CASSRPEEVGELFF

clone_size: -
j_call: TRBJ2-1
v_call: TRBV5-1
cdr3_aa: CASSLEGPYNEQFF

clone_size: -
j_call: TRBJ2-3
v_call: TRBV18
cdr3_aa: CASAWSTDTQYF

clone_size: -
j_call: TRBJ2-5
v_call: TRBV7-9
cdr3_aa: CASSLGGGEQESQYF

clone_size: -
j_call: TRBJ2-7
v_call: TRBV20-1
cdr3_aa: CSARHPSGGAYEQYF

clone_size: -
j_call: TRBJ2-1
v_call: TRBV7-9
cdr3_aa: CASSLAPGLESEQFF

clone_size: -
j_call: TRBJ2-7
v_call: TRBV6-2/TRBV6-3
cdr3_aa: CASSYSRTAAGYEQYF

clone_size: -
j_call: TRBJ2-2
v_call: TRBV11-3
cdr3_aa: CASIESGTSGGWTGELFF

clone_size: -
j_call: TRBJ2-7
v_call: TRBV6-2/TRBV6-3
cdr3_aa: CASSYSIDIFYEQYF

clone_size: -
j_call: TRBJ1-2
v_call: TRBV7-6
cdr3_aa: CASSLERGGYGYTF

clone_size: -
j_call: TRBJ2-7
v_call: TRBV20-1
cdr3_aa: CSATSRSYEQYF

clone_size: -
j_call: TRBJ1-5
v_call: TRBV29-1
cdr3_aa: CSNTQGAKDQPQHF

clone_size: -
j_call: TRBJ1-1
v_call: TRBV25-1
cdr3_aa: CASSGYETGAVTEAFF

clone_size: -
j_call: TRBJ2-7
v_call: TRBV5-1
cdr3_aa: CASSWGASYEQYF

clone_size: -
j_call: TRBJ1-1
v_call: TRBV6-2/TRBV6-3
cdr3_aa: CASSYSGDRGLNTEAFF

clone_size: -
j_call: TRBJ1-5
v_call: TRBV12-3/TRBV12-4
cdr3_aa: CASSLGWGAGNQPQHF

clone_size: -
j_call: TRBJ2-2
v_call: TRBV9
cdr3_aa: CASDPDGYTGELFF

clone_size: -
j_call: TRBJ1-5
v_call: TRBV12-5
cdr3_aa: CASGLTDQPQHF

clone_size: -
j_call: TRBJ2-7
v_call: TRBV15
cdr3_aa: CATSRGVSYEQYF

clone_size: -
j_call: TRBJ2-2
v_call: TRBV19
cdr3_aa: CASSIIGGLGELFF

clone_size: -
j_call: TRBJ2-5
v_call: TRBV29-1
cdr3_aa: CSVEAPSETQYF

clone_size: -
j_call: TRBJ2-3
v_call: TRBV7-9
cdr3_aa: CASSFRGRGTDTQYF

clone_size: -
j_call: TRBJ2-3
v_call: TRBV7-2
cdr3_aa: CASSSPSDTQYF

clone_size: -
j_call: TRBJ2-7
v_call: TRBV11-2
cdr3_aa: CASRDPGRYEQYF

clone_size: -
j_call: TRBJ2-3
v_call: TRBV2
cdr3_aa: CASSYSQGATTDTQYF

clone_size: -
j_call: TRBJ1-1
v_call: TRBV27
cdr3_aa: CASLDPRGGRTEAFF

clone_size: -
j_call: TRBJ2-4
v_call: TRBV29-1
cdr3_aa: CSVESLVLGDLAKNIQYF

clone_size: -
j_call: TRBJ2-5
v_call: TRBV29-1
cdr3_aa: CSVESGLAQETQYF

clone_size: -
j_call: TRBJ2-7
v_call: TRBV20-1
cdr3_aa: CSAWGPDSYEQYF

clone_size: -
j_call: TRBJ2-1
v_call: TRBV29-1
cdr3_aa: CSVALMNYNEQFF

clone_size: -
j_call: TRBJ2-7
v_call: TRBV12-3/TRBV12-4
cdr3_aa: CASSLRVYAYEQYF

clone_size: -
j_call: TRBJ2-2
v_call: TRBV3-1
cdr3_aa: CASSQTGTGELFF

clone_size: -
j_call: TRBJ2-2
v_call: TRBV29-1
cdr3_aa: CSVWFRSGGGVGELFF

clone_size: -
j_call: TRBJ1-1
v_call: TRBV5-1
cdr3_aa: CASSLEPNTEAFF

clone_size: -
j_call: TRBJ2-1
v_call: TRBV7-7
cdr3_aa: CASSPYQGDYNEQFF

clone_size: -
j_call: TRBJ1-1
v_call: TRBV28
cdr3_aa: CASGAGGLNTEAFF

clone_size: -
j_call: TRBJ2-7
v_call: TRBV29-1
cdr3_aa: CSAHGLAGTYEQYF

clone_size: -
j_call: TRBJ1-3
v_call: TRBV6-5
cdr3_aa: CASSLGGVDSGNTIYF

clone_size: -
j_call: TRBJ2-7
v_call: TRBV7-2
cdr3_aa: CASSPPGQIPYEQYF

clone_size: -
j_call: TRBJ2-5
v_call: TRBV7-9
cdr3_aa: CASSNREQETQYF